This TCR beta chain was recorded in a study of regulatory T cells in long-lasting Graves disease. As for the study in general: With positive TSH receptor antibodies and over 5 years of antithyroid drugs, Graves' disease was considered persistent. Study results and caveats: Patients with persistent Graves' had lower TCR diversity than newly diagnosed patients.

With respect to this clonotype: Its antigen is as yet unknown.

TCR beta libraries were built with iRepertoire HTBI primers and Arm-PCR of CDR3 regions. MiXCR, run by TCRdb on the multiplex PCR reads, gives a single entry per CDR3 protein. The data contain around 430,000 distinct CDR3 sequences, 22% of them seen just once; the ten biggest clones take up under 15%. Time point indicated: persistent/refractory GD, antithyroid drugs over 5 years with positive TRAb. Construction of the TCR library relied on RNA isolated from PBMCs. This CDR3 comprises 13 residues. Losses at the gene ends were 4 bases for V and 9 bases for J; bases not matched to a gene: 6. Germline lookup yields CDR1 MNHNS and CDR2 SASEGT.

V is TRBV6-1 and J is TRBJ1-2; the match to TRBD1 covers 9 bases. Here the sequenced sample was peripheral blood mononuclear cells (PBMCs), taken when the disease was refractory, from a patient treated with antithyroid drugs. This clonotype originated in a female donor with Graves disease. As DNA, the CDR3 is TGTGCCAGCAGTGGAACAGGGGGCGCGAGCTACACCTTC. Translating gives CASSGTGGASYTF.